A selection of T cell receptor beta chains follows, all from one sample in a study of blood T cells in healthy people across ages. In TCRdb, the 5' RACE reads were re-called with MiXCR into one record per CDR3 protein. The data show over 950,000 distinct CDR3 sequences, with less than 45% seen just once and 13% held by the top ten. Material for sequencing was blood. These receptors came from a man younger than 35 in good health. The CDR3 runs from the conserved cysteine through the conserved F or W. A D gene is named only where the DNA matches it firmly. Rows may omit the clone size; those that give it use once, few, many or a size class.

d_call: NA; v_call: TRBV28; j_call: TRBJ1-4; clone_size: NA; cdr3_aa: CASRTAATNEKLFF; cdr3_nt: TGTGCCAGCAGAACAGCCGCAACTAATGAAAAACTGTTTTTT
d_call: TRBD1; v_call: TRBV6-4; j_call: TRBJ1-2; clone_size: NA; cdr3_aa: CASSDLAGTGTRDGYTF; cdr3_nt: TGTGCCAGCAGTGACCTGGCGGGGACAGGGACGAGAGATGGCTACACCTTC
d_call: NA; v_call: TRBV4-2; j_call: TRBJ2-6; clone_size: many; cdr3_aa: CASSQTGYSGANVLTF; cdr3_nt: TGTGCCAGCAGCCAAACAGGGTACTCTGGGGCCAACGTCCTGACTTTC
d_call: NA; v_call: TRBV10-3; j_call: TRBJ2-1; clone_size: NA; cdr3_aa: CAISESGLYNEQFF; cdr3_nt: TGTGCCATCAGTGAGTCTGGCCTCTACAATGAGCAGTTCTTC
d_call: NA; v_call: TRBV7-2; j_call: TRBJ2-7; clone_size: NA; cdr3_aa: CASSLDRTLSSYEQYF; cdr3_nt: TGTGCCAGCAGCTTAGACAGGACTTTAAGCTCCTACGAGCAGTACTTC
d_call: NA; v_call: TRBV19; j_call: TRBJ2-1; clone_size: NA; cdr3_aa: CASSPSGASSYNEQFF; cdr3_nt: TGTGCCAGTAGTCCGAGTGGGGCGAGCTCCTACAATGAGCAGTTCTTC
d_call: TRBD1; v_call: TRBV12-3/TRBV12-4; j_call: TRBJ1-1; clone_size: NA; cdr3_aa: CTSSHGTGADEAFF; cdr3_nt: TGTACCAGCAGCCACGGCACAGGGGCCGATGAAGCTTTCTTT
d_call: NA; v_call: TRBV4-2; j_call: TRBJ2-3; clone_size: NA; cdr3_aa: CASSQPRTTKTDTQYF; cdr3_nt: TGTGCCAGCAGCCAACCACGGACGACTAAAACAGATACGCAGTATTTT
d_call: NA; v_call: TRBV12-3/TRBV12-4; j_call: TRBJ1-4; clone_size: many; cdr3_aa: CASRRTATNEKLFF; cdr3_nt: TGTGCCAGCAGACGGACAGCAACTAATGAAAAACTGTTTTTT
d_call: TRBD1; v_call: TRBV7-9; j_call: TRBJ2-1; clone_size: few; cdr3_aa: CASSQQGQGSNEQFF; cdr3_nt: TGTGCCAGCAGCCAGCAGGGACAGGGGTCCAATGAGCAGTTCTTC